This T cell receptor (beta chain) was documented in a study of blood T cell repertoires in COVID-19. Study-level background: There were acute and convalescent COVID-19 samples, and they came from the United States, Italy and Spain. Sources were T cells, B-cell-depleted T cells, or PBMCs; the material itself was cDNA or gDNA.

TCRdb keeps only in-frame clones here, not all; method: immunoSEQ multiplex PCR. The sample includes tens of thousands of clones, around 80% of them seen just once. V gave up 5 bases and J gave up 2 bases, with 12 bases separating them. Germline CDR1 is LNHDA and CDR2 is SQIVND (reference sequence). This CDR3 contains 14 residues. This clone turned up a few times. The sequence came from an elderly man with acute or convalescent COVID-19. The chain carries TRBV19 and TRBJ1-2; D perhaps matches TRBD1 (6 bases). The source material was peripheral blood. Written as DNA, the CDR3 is TGTGCCAGTAGTGGACAACAGGGCAACTATGGCTACACCTTC. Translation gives CASSGQQGNYGYTF. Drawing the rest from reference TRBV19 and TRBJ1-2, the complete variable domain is DGGITQSPKYLFRKEGQNVTLSCEQNLNHDAMYWYRQDPGQGLRLIYYSQIVNDFQKGDIAEGYSVSREKKESFPLTVTSAQKNPTAFYLCASSGQQGNYGYTFGSGTRLTVV.